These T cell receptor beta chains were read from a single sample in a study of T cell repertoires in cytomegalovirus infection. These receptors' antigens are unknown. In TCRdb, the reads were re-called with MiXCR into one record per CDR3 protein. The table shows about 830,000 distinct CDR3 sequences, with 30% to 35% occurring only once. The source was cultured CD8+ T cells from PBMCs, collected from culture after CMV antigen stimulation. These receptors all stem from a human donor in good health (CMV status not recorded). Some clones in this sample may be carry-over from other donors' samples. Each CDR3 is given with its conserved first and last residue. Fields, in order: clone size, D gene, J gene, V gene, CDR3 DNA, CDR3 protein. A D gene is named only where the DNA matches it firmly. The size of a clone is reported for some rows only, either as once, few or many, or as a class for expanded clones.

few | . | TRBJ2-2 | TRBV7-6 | TGTGCCAGTCGGGGGCCCCCGGGCACCGGGGAGCTGTTTTTT | CASRGPPGTGELFF
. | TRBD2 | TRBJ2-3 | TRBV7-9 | TGTGCCAGCAGCCCTAGAATAGGACTAGCGGGGGATACTACGCAGTATTTT | CASSPRIGLAGDTTQYF
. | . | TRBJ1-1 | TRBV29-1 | TGCAGCGCGGGACGGGTGGGGGGGAACACTGAAGCTTTCTTT | CSAGRVGGNTEAFF
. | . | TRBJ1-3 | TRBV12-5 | TGTGCTAGTGCTATCGAATGGTCTGGAAACACCATATATTTT | CASAIEWSGNTIYF
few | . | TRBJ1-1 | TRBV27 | TGTGCCAGCAGCTGGTCTACCGGACAGAACACTGAAGCTTTCTTT | CASSWSTGQNTEAFF
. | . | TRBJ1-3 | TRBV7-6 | TGTGCCAGCGGCTTAGGGATGGCCCCTGGAAACACCATATATTTT | CASGLGMAPGNTIYF
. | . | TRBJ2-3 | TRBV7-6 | TGTGCCAGCAGCTTATCCCCACCCCCAGATACGCAGTATTTT | CASSLSPPPDTQYF
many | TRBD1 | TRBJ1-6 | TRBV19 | TGTGCCAGTAGTGACAGGGAGATTTCACCCCTCCACTTT | CASSDREISPLHF
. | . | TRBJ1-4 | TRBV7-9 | TGTGCCAACAGCGGGCCGCAGAGAATTCTGTTTTTT | CANSGPQRILFF
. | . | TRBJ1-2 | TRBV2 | TGTGCCACCCTCAGAGGGCCTGGCTATGGCTACACCTTC | CATLRGPGYGYTF
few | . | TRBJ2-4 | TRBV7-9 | TGTGCCAGCAGCCCCTCTAGCGTTCTGGGCAAAAACATTCAGTACTTC | CASSPSSVLGKNIQYF
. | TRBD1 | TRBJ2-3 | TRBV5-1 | TGCGCCAGCAGCTTCCGGACAGGGGATGCCACAGATACGCAGTATTTT | CASSFRTGDATDTQYF
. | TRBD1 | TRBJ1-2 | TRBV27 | TGTGCCAACACCCCTGGGACAGGGGGCAACGGCTACACCTTC | CANTPGTGGNGYTF
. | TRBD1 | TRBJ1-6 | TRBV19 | TGTGCCAGTAGTAACAGGGGTAATTCACCCCTCCACTTT | CASSNRGNSPLHF
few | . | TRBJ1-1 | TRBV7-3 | TGTGCCAGCAGCCCACAGGGCCCCCAGATAACCACTGAAGCTTTCTTT | CASSPQGPQITTEAFF
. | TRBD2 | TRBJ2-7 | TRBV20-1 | TGCAGTGCTCAGAGGACTAGCGGCTCCTACGAGCAGTACTTC | CSAQRTSGSYEQYF
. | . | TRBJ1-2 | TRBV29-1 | TGCAGCGTTGTCGGTGAGAACTATGGCTACACCTTC | CSVVGENYGYTF
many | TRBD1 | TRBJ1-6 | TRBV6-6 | TGTGCCAGCAGTTATTCCGGACAGGGGCTTAGTTCACCCCTCCACTTT | CASSYSGQGLSSPLHF
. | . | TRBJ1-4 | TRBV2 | TGTGCCAGCAGGGCGGTTTCAGTAAATGAAAAACTGTTTTTT | CASRAVSVNEKLFF
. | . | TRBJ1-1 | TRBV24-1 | TGTGCCACCAGTGACGGACGGTACGCGAACACTGAAGCTTTCTTT | CATSDGRYANTEAFF
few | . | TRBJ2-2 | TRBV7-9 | TGTGCCAGCAGCTTAAGTCTACAGACCCACCCCGGGGAGCTGTTTTTT | CASSLSLQTHPGELFF
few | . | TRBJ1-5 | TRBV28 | TGTGCCAGCAGTTTTAACCCAAATCAGCCCCAGCATTTT | CASSFNPNQPQHF
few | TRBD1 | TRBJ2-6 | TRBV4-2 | TGTGCCAGCAGCCAGGACAGGGGTTCTGGGGCCAACGTCCTGACTTTC | CASSQDRGSGANVLTF
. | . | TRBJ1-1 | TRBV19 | TGTGCCAGTAGTATAGGGGGCCCTGAAGCTTTCTTT | CASSIGGPEAFF
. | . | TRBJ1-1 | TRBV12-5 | TGTGCTAGTGGTTTTGGACCTATGGAAAGGGGGGGGGCTCCTGAAGCTTTCTTT | CASGFGPMERGGAPEAFF
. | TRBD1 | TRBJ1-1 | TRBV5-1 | TGCGCCAGCAGCCCTGGGACAGCCTCTGAAGCTTTCTTT | CASSPGTASEAFF
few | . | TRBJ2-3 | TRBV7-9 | TGTGCCAGCAGCTTGGAAATGAGCCGCACAGATACGCAGTATTTT | CASSLEMSRTDTQYF
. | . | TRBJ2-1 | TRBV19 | TGTGCCAGTAGTATTGACCAGGGCTTTCTCAATGAGCAGTTCTTC | CASSIDQGFLNEQFF
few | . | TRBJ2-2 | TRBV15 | TGTGCCACCAGCAGTCACACCGGGGAGCTGTTTTTT | CATSSHTGELFF
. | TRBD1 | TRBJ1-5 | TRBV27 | TGTGCCAGCAGTATGGGACAGGGTGTTCAGCCCCAGCATTTT | CASSMGQGVQPQHF
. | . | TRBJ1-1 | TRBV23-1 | TGCGCCAGCACCGTCCCGAACTTCATGAACACTGAAGCTTTCTTT | CASTVPNFMNTEAFF
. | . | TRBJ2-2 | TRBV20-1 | TGCAGTGCTAGAGATCTTGGCAGGGAGAACACCGGGGAGCTGTTTTTT | CSARDLGRENTGELFF
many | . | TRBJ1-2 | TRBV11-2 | TGTGCCAGCAGCTTAGGGGTTGGAGGGGCGTATGGCTACACCTTC | CASSLGVGGAYGYTF
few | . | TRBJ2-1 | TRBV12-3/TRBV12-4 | TGTGCCAGCCTTCTCGATAATGAGCAGTTCTTC | CASLLDNEQFF
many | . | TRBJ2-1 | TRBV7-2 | TGTGCCAGCAGCTTAGTAAACAGGGAATTCGATGAGCAGTTCTTC | CASSLVNREFDEQFF
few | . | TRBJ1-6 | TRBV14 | TGTGCCAGCAGCTCCGATTATAATTCACCCCTCCACTTT | CASSSDYNSPLHF
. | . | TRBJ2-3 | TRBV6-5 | TGTGCCAGCAGTTACACACTAGGCTCGAGCACAGATACGCAGTATTTT | CASSYTLGSSTDTQYF
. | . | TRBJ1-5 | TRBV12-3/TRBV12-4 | TGTGCCAGCAGTTTAGGACAGTTAATTAATCAGCCCCAGCATTTT | CASSLGQLINQPQHF
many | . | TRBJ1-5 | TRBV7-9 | TGTGCCAGCAGCTTAGCAGGGGGCAATCAGCCCCAGCATTTT | CASSLAGGNQPQHF
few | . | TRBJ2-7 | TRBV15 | TGTGCCACCAGCAGAGATCGTGGGAGGTACTACGAGCAGTACTTC | CATSRDRGRYYEQYF